This T cell receptor (beta chain) stems from a study of T cells in Graves' hyperthyroidism and ophthalmopathy (dated by TCRdb to about 2019). At the level of the whole study: Peripheral blood was sampled at the time of initial diagnosis, prior to any treatment. An independent validation cohort of around 19 hyperthyroidism patients and some 15 patients who later progressed to ophthalmopathy tested prospective prediction of ophthalmopathy. According to the paper, TCR Vbeta CDR3 sequencing was carried out on some 130 peripheral blood samples, which came from approximately 41 ophthalmopathy, 75 to 80 hyperthyroidism and approximately 17 progressor patients. After blood sampling, hyperthyroidism patients were treated with methimazole at a starting dose of 30 mg daily, and ophthalmopathy patients were treated with high-dose intravenous methylprednisolone. The approximately 98 discovery patients were randomly divided into training and test sets at a 7:3 ratio. Thyroid tissue and blood T-cell repertoires from more than 5 Graves' hyperthyroidism patients were also compared in the study. To identify TCR V-J signatures that set the groups apart, the researchers used a discovery cohort of 100 patients, made up of approximately 43 with Graves' ophthalmopathy and about 55 with stable Graves' hyperthyroidism. What the research found in general, with its limitations: Most expanded thyroid clonotypes (frequency above 0.001) were also detected in blood, a finding suggesting that blood repertoires may reflect thyroid immune responses. No statistical method was used to set the sample size in advance, and investigators knew the group allocation. In cross-validation, a model built on a 13 V-J signature told ophthalmopathy apart from stable hyperthyroidism with roughly 87% sensitivity and around 81% specificity, and in testing the same model reached 80%/75%. During validation, the model predicted progression to ophthalmopathy a median of roughly six months ahead of onset, with approximately 70% sensitivity and 72% to 85% specificity.

There are 13 amino acids in the CDR3, from cysteine to phenylalanine inclusive. The entry retains the CDR3 DNA only, 39 bases that are in frame from base 1. From a lookup of the germline V gene (reference sequence), CDR1 and CDR2 are SGHNT and YYREEE. Trimming costs V 3 bases and J 1 base, and their ends lie 5 bases apart. This clonotype was counted only a few times. Its binding antigen is unknown. No base quality information exists; no much larger clone differs at one position. The TCR beta CDR3 regions were amplified from the RNA transcripts. A first-round RT-PCR of the TCR CDR3 used the HTBI primer set with the Qiagen OneStep RT-PCR kit. Libraries were constructed in a second round of multiplex PCR, after which size selection and purification were carried out. Paired-end sequencing of the libraries was performed with 100 bp reads on an Illumina HiSeq2000. The authors' pipeline ran thus. SOAPnuke was used to process the raw data, with reads discarded if the reads contained adapters or uncalled bases, had a mean Phred below 15, or lacked an exact constant-primer or identifier match. COPE v1.2.5 was used to merge the high-quality paired reads, and each unique nucleotide sequence was defined as a clonotype. Clonotypes were aligned to IMGT TRBV, TRBD and TRBJ reference segments using MiTCR v1.1. Only V-J combinations with frequency above 0.0001, covering about 99% of repertoires, were analysed. The TCS score was defined as F50 (clonal expansion) divided by E x V (chaos), with BLOSUM62-based TCRdist calculated between CDR3 peptides within each V-J. Welch's t-statistics and random forest reduced 500 to 650 V-J features to roughly 13, which were used in a naive Bayes classifier (R e1071). TCRdb trimmed public reads at Q25 via fastp, called clones via MiXCR and kept in-frame beta chains. Entries that share a CDR3 protein sequence are merged under the most common genes and DNA. These V and J calls rely on TCRdb rather than the paper's analysis. A total of a few hundred thousand distinct CDR3 sequences appear in this sample, about 16% of them only once. Jointly, the top ten make up around two fifths of the sample.

Stable Graves' hyperthyroidism was defined as no progression to ophthalmopathy during 18 months of follow-up. The hyperthyroidism patients were between 18 and 65 years old and newly diagnosed, with a disease duration of less than 2 months. Any patient with an uncontrolled infection, another autoimmune disease, pregnancy or lactation was excluded. Diagnoses were established on the basis of clinical symptoms, serum thyroxine and TRAb, thyroid ultrasound, and orbital computed tomography. Ficoll-Paque density gradient centrifugation was used to isolate PBMCs from about 10 ml of fresh peripheral blood. Trizol reagent was used to extract total RNA, and RNA quality was then checked on an Agilent 2100 Bioanalyzer.

Specimen: blood. The chain links TRBV5-4 with TRBJ1-5, with no reliable assignment of the D segment. This sequence originates from a man aged 35 to 55 with Graves' hyperthyroidism. The DNA sequence is TGTGCCAGCAGCTCTGACAGCAATCAGCCCCAGCATTTT. This sequence encodes CASSSDSNQPQHF. Here the CDR3 is joined to the reference TRBV5-4 and TRBJ1-5 genes, and the full variable domain is: ETGVTQSPTHLIKTRGQQVTLRCSSQSGHNTVSWYQQALGQGPQFIFQYYREEENGRGNFPPRFSGLQFPNYSSELNVNALELDDSALYLCASSSDSNQPQHFGDGTRLSIL.